The 2 T cell receptor beta chains below all came from one sample that was sequenced in a study of CD8 T cells in ankylosing spondylitis. TCRdb re-derived calls from the 5' RACE reads in MiXCR, one entry per CDR3 protein. The data hold about 250,000 distinct CDR3 sequences, with 10% observed a single time. The sequenced sample consisted of blood, either unsorted or a sorted T cell fraction (not recorded which). The receptors originated from a male donor with ankylosing spondylitis or in good health (not recorded which).

The chain uses TRBV4-1 and TRBJ2-2; D remains ambiguous. Germline V gene data show CDR1 as MGHRA and CDR2 as YSYEKL. The V end lost 1 base, the J end lost 1 base, and 10 bases lay between the germline ends. There are 16 residues in the CDR3. The CDR3 spells CASSQVLSLNTGELFF. CDR3 DNA: TGCGCCAGCAGCCAAGTATTAAGCCTGAACACCGGGGAGCTGTTTTTT.

This clonotype appeared many times. V is TRBV4-1 and J is TRBJ2-2, with TRBD2 matching 7 bases. The CDR3 covers 20 residues. CDR1 is MGHRA and CDR2 is YSYEKL in the germline V gene. J gave up 4 bases and V 1 base, and 18 bases lay outside the gene matches. The CDR3 DNA follows: TGCGCCAGCAGCCAAGTACCGCTCATTCGCGGGAGTCGCGGCACCGGGGAGCTGTTTTTT. This encodes CASSQVPLIRGSRGTGELFF.